One TCR beta chain is described in this entry. CDR3 length equals 11 residues. The V end was cut by 3 bases, the J end by 6 bases, with 4 bases between. These data originate in a study of human T cells and chemical hapten exposure. Study-level information: Weekly administration of diphenylcyclopropenone to the scalp of patients continued throughout the roughly 25-week study. TCR yields differed between samples (mainly from small differences in pooled library volume).

As to time point: patch test 2, 6 weeks after DPC sensitization. Treatment given: therapeutic diphenylcyclopropenone sensitization with weekly scalp DPC. Original data processing: TCRs per sample had a median of 95,638 and ranged from about 23,224 to 750,000. Each CDR3 protein gets one entry after TCRdb re-called the RACE reads with MiXCR. Here the V and J calls rest on TCRdb's processing, not on the authors' analysis. The sample has about 95,000 distinct CDR3 sequences, 9.5% to 12% seen once. This TCR derives from a middle-aged woman with alopecia areata. Some clones in this sample may be carry-over from other donors' samples. The chain combines TRBV12-3 or TRBV12-4 with TRBJ2-3; D is uncertain. Here the sequenced sample was whole blood, taken in connection with sensitization to the hapten diphenylcyclopropenone (DPC). For the CDR3, the DNA is TGTGCCAGCAGTTTGAGGGATACGCAGTATTTT. Translating gives CASSLRDTQYF.